This is a list of T cell receptor beta chains from one sample in a study of early T cells in non-severe SARS-CoV-2 infection. Each CDR3 protein is one row after TCRdb ran MiXCR on the 5' RACE reads. In the table there are 80,000 to 95,000 distinct CDR3 sequences, around 15% of which are singletons. The sample was whole blood. These receptor sequences come from an adult who was a healthcare worker with PCR-confirmed SARS-CoV-2 infection or an uninfected control (not recorded which). Both conserved end residues are part of each CDR3. D genes are given only for firm matches. The size entry is marked missing in some rows and otherwise reads once, few, many or a size class.

>NA|TRBV6-6|NA|TRBJ2-7
CASSYTAAGQRAYEQYF
TGTGCCAGCAGTTACACAGCGGCGGGACAGCGGGCCTACGAGCAGTACTTC
>NA|TRBV7-2|TRBD2|TRBJ2-3
CASSLAPGTRIDTQYF
TGTGCCAGCAGCTTAGCCCCCGGGACTAGGATAGATACGCAGTATTTT
>few|TRBV20-1|NA|TRBJ1-3
CSARDLDSGNTIYF
TGCAGTGCTAGAGATCTGGACTCTGGAAACACCATATATTTT
>many|TRBV12-3/TRBV12-4|NA|TRBJ1-1
CASSKQASNTEAFF
TGTGCCAGCAGTAAACAAGCTTCGAACACTGAAGCTTTCTTT
>few|TRBV4-3|NA|TRBJ2-3
CASSQDYYRDTQYF
TGCGCCAGCAGCCAAGATTATTATAGGGATACGCAGTATTTT
>many|TRBV7-2|NA|TRBJ1-6
CASSLPGRASPLHF
TGTGCCAGCAGCTTACCAGGGAGGGCTTCACCCCTCCACTTT
>few|TRBV6-4|NA|TRBJ1-3
CASSDSVQLLSGNTIYF
TGTGCCAGCAGTGACTCCGTGCAGCTCCTCTCTGGAAACACCATATATTTT
>few|TRBV5-1|NA|TRBJ2-1
CASSWRPQGNEQFF
TGCGCCAGCAGCTGGAGGCCGCAGGGAAACGAGCAGTTCTTC
>NA|TRBV11-3|TRBD1|TRBJ2-6
CAGSLTGRGANVLTF
TGTGCCGGCAGCCTGACAGGGCGTGGGGCCAACGTCCTGACTTTC
>few|TRBV10-2|TRBD2|TRBJ2-3
CASSAAGTGDTQYF
TGCGCCAGCAGTGCAGCGGGGACGGGAGATACGCAGTATTTT
>few|TRBV28|TRBD1|TRBJ1-5
CASRYQGGDQPQHF
TGTGCCAGCAGATACCAGGGGGGCGATCAGCCCCAGCATTTT
>NA|TRBV27|NA|TRBJ1-5
CASSLQGIGNQPQHF
TGTGCCAGCAGTCTCCAGGGAATAGGCAATCAGCCCCAGCATTTT
>few|TRBV18|NA|TRBJ1-2
CASSPPYSLGSGGYTF
TGTGCCAGCTCACCACCATATAGTCTGGGGTCTGGTGGCTACACCTTC
>NA|TRBV11-2|TRBD2|TRBJ2-1
CASSFRGASGGISSYNEQFF
TGTGCCAGCAGCTTTAGAGGAGCTAGCGGGGGGATAAGCTCCTACAATGAGCAGTTCTTC
>few|TRBV6-1|TRBD1|TRBJ2-7
CASSVRTGDSYEQYF
TGTGCCAGCAGTGTGCGGACAGGGGATTCCTACGAGCAGTACTTC
>few|TRBV28|NA|TRBJ2-1
CASSSGRYNEQFF
TGTGCCAGCAGTAGCGGACGATACAATGAGCAGTTCTTC
>few|TRBV6-2/TRBV6-3|NA|TRBJ2-5
CASSSDSKETQYF
TGTGCCAGCAGCTCGGACAGCAAAGAGACCCAGTACTTC
>NA|TRBV6-4|NA|TRBJ2-3
CASSDIVGGGADTQYF
TGTGCCAGCAGTGATATTGTCGGGGGCGGAGCAGATACGCAGTATTTT
>NA|TRBV6-2/TRBV6-3|TRBD1|TRBJ2-1
CASTPGQGASRQFF
TGTGCCAGCACCCCGGGACAGGGGGCGTCAAGGCAGTTCTTC
>few|TRBV20-1|NA|TRBJ2-3
CSARTHTDTQYF
TGCAGTGCCCGGACACACACAGATACGCAGTATTTT
>few|TRBV18|TRBD2|TRBJ2-5
CASSPTPASGIQETQYF
TGTGCCAGCTCACCGACTCCGGCTAGCGGCATACAAGAGACCCAGTACTTC
>NA|TRBV20-1|NA|TRBJ2-7
CSARGEVGGSYEQYF
TGCAGTGCTAGGGGGGAGGTAGGTGGGTCCTACGAGCAGTACTTC
>NA|TRBV30|TRBD2|TRBJ2-5
CAWSWRGGLETQYF
TGTGCCTGGAGTTGGCGGGGGGGCCTTGAGACCCAGTACTTC
>many|TRBV12-5|NA|TRBJ2-4
CASGSDPATVYSKNIQYF
TGTGCTAGTGGTTCCGACCCGGCGACTGTCTATTCCAAAAACATTCAGTACTTC
>few|TRBV28|TRBD1|TRBJ2-2
CASSFLNRGNTGELFF
TGTGCCAGCAGTTTCCTTAACAGGGGAAACACCGGGGAGCTGTTTTTT
>NA|TRBV12-3/TRBV12-4|TRBD1|TRBJ1-5
CASSFGTAYQPQHF
TGTGCCAGCAGTTTTGGGACAGCCTATCAGCCCCAGCATTTT
>NA|TRBV29-1|TRBD1|TRBJ1-2
CSATGGANYGYTF
TGCAGCGCAACAGGGGGAGCTAACTATGGCTACACCTTC
>few|TRBV11-2|NA|TRBJ1-4
CASSFPSGGSRGLEKLFF
TGTGCCAGCAGCTTTCCATCCGGGGGTTCTCGTGGGCTCGAAAAACTGTTTTTT
>NA|TRBV3-1|TRBD1|TRBJ1-6
CASSQDRGLTPLHF
TGTGCCAGCAGCCAGGACAGGGGACTAACACCCCTCCACTTT
>NA|TRBV6-2/TRBV6-3|NA|TRBJ2-4
CASSYGGTGRLAKNIQYF
TGTGCCAGCAGTTACGGCGGGACCGGGCGATTAGCCAAAAACATTCAGTACTTC
>few|TRBV19|NA|TRBJ1-2
CASSYGRDLIYGYTF
TGTGCCAGTAGTTACGGCCGGGACTTAATCTATGGCTACACCTTC
>many|TRBV13|NA|TRBJ2-5
CASTSGMAQETQYF
TGTGCCAGCACCTCCGGAATGGCGCAAGAGACCCAGTACTTC
>NA|TRBV11-2|TRBD2|TRBJ2-6
CASSLGGTSPSGANVLTF
TGTGCCAGCAGCTTAGGAGGGACTAGCCCCTCTGGGGCCAACGTCCTGACTTTC
>medium-sized|TRBV6-2/TRBV6-3|TRBD2|TRBJ2-5
CASSYDGGGAETQYF
TGTGCCAGCAGTTACGATGGCGGGGGGGCAGAGACCCAGTACTTC
>NA|TRBV29-1|TRBD2|TRBJ2-5
CSVAREGETQYF
TGCAGCGTTGCCAGGGAGGGAGAGACCCAGTACTTC
>NA|TRBV7-9|TRBD2|TRBJ2-7
CASSLVAGSYEQYF
TGTGCCAGCAGCTTAGTAGCGGGGAGTTACGAGCAGTACTTC
>NA|TRBV27|NA|TRBJ2-7
CASSSRQTYEQYF
TGTGCCAGCAGTTCCCGACAGACCTACGAGCAGTACTTC
>many|TRBV3-1|TRBD1|TRBJ1-1
CASSQSDRGEAFF
TGTGCCAGCAGCCAATCCGACAGGGGGGAAGCTTTCTTT
>many|TRBV6-1|NA|TRBJ2-2
CASSAMGIYTGELFF
TGTGCCAGCAGTGCCATGGGGATATACACCGGGGAGCTGTTTTTT
>many|TRBV5-1|NA|TRBJ1-1
CASSLEMYTEAFF
TGCGCCAGCAGCTTGGAGATGTACACTGAAGCTTTCTTT
>NA|TRBV20-1|TRBD1|TRBJ1-1
CSALRGPVAFF
TGCAGTGCCCTCAGGGGGCCCGTGGCTTTCTTT
>many|TRBV5-1|TRBD1|TRBJ1-1
CASSPGTANTEAFF
TGCGCCAGCAGCCCAGGGACAGCGAACACTGAAGCTTTCTTT
>few|TRBV20-1|NA|TRBJ1-6
CSAMAGVTGNSPLHF
TGCAGTGCTATGGCAGGGGTTACGGGGAATTCACCCCTCCACTTT
>many|TRBV9|NA|TRBJ2-1
CASSVGGSYNEQFF
TGTGCCAGCAGCGTAGGAGGATCCTACAATGAGCAGTTCTTC
>few|TRBV20-1|NA|TRBJ1-1
CSARAPRGAAEAFF
TGCAGTGCTAGAGCGCCCCGTGGGGCAGCTGAAGCTTTCTTT